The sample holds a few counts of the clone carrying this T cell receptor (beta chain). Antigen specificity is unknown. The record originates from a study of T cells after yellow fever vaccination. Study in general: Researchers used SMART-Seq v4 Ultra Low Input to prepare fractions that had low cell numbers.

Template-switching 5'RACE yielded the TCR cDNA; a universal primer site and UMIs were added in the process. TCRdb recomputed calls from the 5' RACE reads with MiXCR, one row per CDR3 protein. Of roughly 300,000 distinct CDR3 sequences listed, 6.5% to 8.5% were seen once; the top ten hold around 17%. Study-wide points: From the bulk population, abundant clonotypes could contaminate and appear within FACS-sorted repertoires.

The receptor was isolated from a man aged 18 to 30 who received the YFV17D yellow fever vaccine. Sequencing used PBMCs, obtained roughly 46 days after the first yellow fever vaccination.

In DNA form, the CDR3 reads TGTGCCAGCAGTTTAAGGGGACTGGGTTTGCAGTTCTTC. This sequence encodes CASSLRGLGLQFF. This rearrangement joins TRBV12-3 or TRBV12-4 to TRBJ2-1; D may be TRBD2 (6 bases). This CDR3 is built from 13 residues. The V gene lost 2 bases and the J gene lost 12 bases, with 14 bases spanning the gap.